Included here is one TCR beta chain sequence, with context. V gave up 0 bases and J gave up 4 bases, with 10 bases separating them. Germline CDR1 ENHRY, CDR2 SYGVKD. There are 14 residues in the CDR3. The sample belongs to a study of blood T cell repertoires in COVID-19. Turning to the study itself: Acute and convalescent COVID-19 specimens originated in the United States, Italy and Spain.

In Seattle, patients joined the study during active infection and were tracked longitudinally. The data were produced by immunoSEQ multiplex PCR, yet TCRdb's version contains in-frame clones alone and is incomplete. The profile shows 250,000 to 300,000 clones, 86% of them singletons. The chain carries TRBV10-3 and TRBJ2-7; D is ambiguous. The material sequenced was peripheral blood. This sequence originates from a woman aged 25 to 39 with COVID-19, enrolled during active disease. As DNA, the CDR3 is TGTGCCATCAGTGAGTCGACTCAAGGATACGAGCAGTACTTC. It specifies CAISESTQGYEQYF.